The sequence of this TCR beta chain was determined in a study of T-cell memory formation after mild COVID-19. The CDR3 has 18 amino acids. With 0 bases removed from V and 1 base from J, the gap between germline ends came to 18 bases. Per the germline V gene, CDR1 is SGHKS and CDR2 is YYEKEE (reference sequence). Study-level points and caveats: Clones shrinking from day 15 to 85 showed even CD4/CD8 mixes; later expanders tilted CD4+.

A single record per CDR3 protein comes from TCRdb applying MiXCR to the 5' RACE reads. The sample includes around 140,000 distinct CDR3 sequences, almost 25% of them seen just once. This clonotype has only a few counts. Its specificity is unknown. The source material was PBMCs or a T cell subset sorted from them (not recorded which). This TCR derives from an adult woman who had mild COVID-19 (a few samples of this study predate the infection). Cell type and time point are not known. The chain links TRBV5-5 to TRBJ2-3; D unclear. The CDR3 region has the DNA TGTGCCAGCAGCTTGGTAGAGTTGACTCCCCATGGCACAGATACGCAGTATTTT. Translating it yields CASSLVELTPHGTDTQYF. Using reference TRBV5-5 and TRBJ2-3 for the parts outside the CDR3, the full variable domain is DAGVTQSPTHLIKTRGQQVTLRCSPISGHKSVSWYQQVLGQGPQFIFQYYEKEERGRGNFPDRFSARQFPNYSSELNVNALLLGDSALYLCASSLVELTPHGTDTQYFGPGTRLTVL.